Listed here are 26 T cell receptor beta chains from one sample, sequenced in a study of response to subunit inactivated influenza vaccine. TCRdb re-called the RT-PCR reads with MiXCR, one entry per CDR3 protein. Of around 850,000 distinct CDR3 sequences detected, approximately 18% appear once; the ten largest clones hold 9.5% to 13%. This material consisted of PBMCs from blood, taken about 5 days after vaccination. The receptors derive from a man in his fifties or sixties who received an inactivated influenza vaccine.

This clonotype was counted ten times or more. The V and J genes are TRBV20-1 and TRBJ2-1; D is unclear. CDR1 is DFQATT, CDR2 SNEGSKA, per germline (reference sequence). Trimming left V 0 bases short and J 5 bases short, with 11 bases between. This CDR3 is 14 amino acids long. DNA for the CDR3: TGCAGTGCTAGAGATATGGGCACCCACAATGAGCAGTTCTTC. It encodes CSARDMGTHNEQFF.

The chain couples TRBV28 to TRBJ1-5, with D perhaps matching TRBD1 (6 bases). This CDR3 spans 15 amino acids. CDR1 MDHEN and CDR2 SYDVKM come from the germline V gene. V was shortened by 5 bases and J by 1 base, with 12 bases between the two germline ends. This CDR3 is CASSPRGPSNQPQHF. The CDR3 DNA sequence: TGTGCCAGCAGTCCCCGGGGGCCGAGCAATCAGCCCCAGCATTTT.

In its sample, this clonotype was seen a few times. The V gene is TRBV20-1, the J gene TRBJ2-1; 7 bases map to TRBD2. The CDR3 runs to 14 residues. The germline V gene has CDR1 DFQATT and CDR2 SNEGSKA (reference sequence). V was pared by 3 bases and J by 1 base, with 3 bases of the junction left unmatched. In DNA form, the CDR3 reads TGCAGTGCTAGGGTACTAGCGTCCTACAATGAGCAGTTCTTC. It yields the protein CSARVLASYNEQFF.

As concerns this clonotype: A much larger clone sits a single nucleotide away, making a read error possible. The rearrangement uses TRBV5-1 and TRBJ2-2; maybe TRBD1 (5 bases). V was pared by 0 bases and J by 4 bases, with 7 bases between. The CDR3 extends over 14 amino acids. CDR1 SGHRS and CDR2 YFSETQ come from the germline V gene. CDR3 region: CASSLGQPTGELFF. In nucleotides, the CDR3 is TGCGCCAGCAGCTTGGGACAGCCCACCGGGGAGCTGTTTTTT.

V usage is TRBV7-6 and J usage is TRBJ2-1; D is uncertain. Trimming stripped 0 bases from V and 4 bases from J, with 13 bases between. From germline, CDR1 is SGHVS and CDR2 FNYEAQ. The CDR3 is 16 residues long. The CDR3 loop reads CASSLALVTSYNEQFF. In DNA form, the CDR3 reads TGTGCCAGCAGCTTAGCTTTGGTGACGTCATACAATGAGCAGTTCTTC.

This clonotype was seen more than once but under ten times. This chain links TRBV29-1 with TRBJ2-2; TRBD2 matches at 8 bases. The germline V gene has CDR1 SQVTM and CDR2 ANQGSEA. There are 18 residues in the CDR3. Trimming at V came to 6 bases and at J to 0 bases, leaving 15 bases not matched to a gene. The CDR3 loop is CSVAPWGGGLANTGELFF. The CDR3 DNA sequence: TGCAGCGTCGCCCCTTGGGGCGGGGGGCTCGCGAACACCGGGGAGCTGTTTTTT.

Only a few counts were recorded for this clonotype. V and J are TRBV5-1 and TRBJ1-6, with 7 positions matching TRBD1. Germline V gene data show CDR1 as SGHRS and CDR2 as YFSETQ. The J segment lost 8 bases and the V segment lost 3 bases, leaving 11 bases of the junction unmatched. CDR3 length equals 16 residues. Here the CDR3 DNA reads TGCGCCAGCAGCTCTCCGGGACAGAGTCAGGATTCACCCCTCCACTTT. Protein product: CASSSPGQSQDSPLHF.

In its sample, this clonotype was seen a few times. As DNA, the CDR3 is TGTGCCAGCAGCTTTGGTTCCGGGACAGCGGTTGGCTACACCTTC. This encodes CASSFGSGTAVGYTF. The genes are TRBV7-2 and TRBJ1-2; 7 nucleotides match TRBD1. J lost 7 bases, V lost 3 bases, and 11 bases had no gene match. The germline CDR1 and CDR2 sequences are SGHTA and FQGNSA. The CDR3 consists of 15 residues.

This clonotype has only a few counts. V and J are TRBV6-1 and TRBJ1-2; D unclear. Germline values: CDR1 MNHNS, CDR2 SASEGT. The CDR3 totals 14 residues. V dropped 0 bases and J dropped 4 bases, with 9 bases sitting between them. In DNA, the CDR3 is TGTGCCAGCAGTGAAGCGAGCACAGTCTATGGCTACACCTTC. It specifies CASSEASTVYGYTF.

The chain has TRBV5-8 and TRBJ2-2; D gene uncertain. Germline CDR1 is SGHTS and CDR2 is YDEGEE. This CDR3 is 15 amino acids long. The V end lost 0 bases, the J end lost 7 bases, and 13 bases lay between the germline ends. The CDR3 DNA reads as TGTGCCAGCAGCTTGGGGCCTAACGCCGACGGGGAGCTGTTTTTT. Translated: CASSLGPNADGELFF. Complete variable domain (other parts from reference TRBV5-8 and TRBJ2-2): EAGVTQSPTHLIKTRGQQATLRCSPISGHTSVYWYQQALGLGLQFLLWYDEGEERNRGNFPPRFSGRQFPNYSSELNVNALELEDSALYLCASSLGPNADGELFFGEGSRLTVL.

J is TRBJ1-1 and V is TRBV14, with 7 bases identical to TRBD1. CDR1 SGHDN and CDR2 FVKESK come from the germline V gene. This CDR3 spans 19 amino acids. Trimming took 7 bases from V and 0 from J; bases not matched to a gene: 20. CDR3 nucleotides: TGTGCCAGCACCCCCCGAGGACAGGAGAGAAGATGGGTGAACACTGAAGCTTTCTTT. Protein: CASTPRGQERRWVNTEAFF. Based on the CDR3 plus reference TRBV14 and TRBJ1-1, the full variable domain is EAGVTQFPSHSVIEKGQTVTLRCDPISGHDNLYWYRRVMGKEIKFLLHFVKESKQDESGMPNNRFLAERTGGTYSTLKVQPAELEDSGVYFCASTPRGQERRWVNTEAFFGQGTRLTVV.

This rearrangement joins TRBV7-9 to TRBJ2-1, with D unclear. The ends were cut back, 4 bases at V and 10 bases at J, with 17 bases in the middle. The CDR3 is 14 amino acids. The V gene's germline CDR1 is SEHNR and CDR2 FQNEAQ (reference sequence). The CDR3 spells CASSSTGPGGEQFF. The CDR3 DNA is TGTGCCAGCAGCTCAACTGGGCCGGGTGGAGAGCAGTTCTTC.

DNA for the CDR3: TGCGCCAGCAGCAAGACTAGCGCCTCGAACACCGGGGAGCTGTTTTTT. As protein: CASSKTSASNTGELFF. This rearrangement joins TRBV5-1 to TRBJ2-2, with TRBD2 matching 8 bases. The length of the CDR3 is 16 residues. The V and J ends lost 4 bases and 0 bases, in that order; junction bases with no gene match: 5. Germline lookup yields CDR1 SGHRS and CDR2 YFSETQ.

The gene calls are TRBV29-1 and TRBJ2-7, with 10 positions matching TRBD2. V gave up 2 bases and J gave up 3 bases; unmatched junction bases: 4. Germline CDR1 is SQVTM and CDR2 is ANQGSEA. This CDR3 comprises 14 residues. The CDR3 DNA follows: TGCAGCGTTGAAAGGTTAGCGGGAGGCTACGAGCAGTACTTC. Translating gives CSVERLAGGYEQYF.

This clonotype was counted a few times. CDR3 sequence (DNA): TGCGCCAGCACCACCCAAGATTACCGGGACACCCAAGAGACCCAGTACTTC. This gives the protein CASTTQDYRDTQETQYF. This rearrangement joins TRBV4-1 to TRBJ2-5; TRBD1 is a possible D gene (6 bases). With 7 bases removed from V and 1 base from J, the gap between germline ends came to 22 bases. Germline V gives CDR1 MGHRA, CDR2 YSYEKL. There are 17 residues in the CDR3.

This clonotype occurred many times. The V and J genes are TRBV5-6 and TRBJ2-5; possibly TRBD2 for D (5 bases). Deletions cut 1 base from V and 8 bases from J, with 12 bases between. This CDR3 comprises 13 residues. Germline V gives CDR1 SGHDT, CDR2 YYEEEE. CDR3 amino acids: CASSLLAEGTQYF. The CDR3 coding sequence is TGTGCCAGCAGCTTGCTAGCCGAGGGAACCCAGTACTTC.

This sequence joins TRBV13 and TRBJ1-2; a possible D gene is TRBD1 (6 bases). Germline CDR1 reads PRHDT; CDR2 reads FYEKMQ (reference sequence). The CDR3 sequence is 14 residues long. V dropped 6 bases and J dropped 4 bases, with 15 bases sitting between them. The DNA of the CDR3 is TGTGCCAGCAGGCTCGGAAAGGGGGGCTATGGCTACACCTTC. Its protein product is CASRLGKGGYGYTF.

This clonotype was observed a handful of times. CDR3 amino acids: CASSLAASGTGSYEQYF. The CDR3 DNA sequence: TGTGCCAGCAGCTTAGCCGCCTCCGGGACAGGGTCCTACGAGCAGTACTTC. V gene TRBV7-9 combines with J gene TRBJ2-7, with 9 positions matching TRBD1. The length of the CDR3 is 17 residues. Unmatched junction bases numbered 7, after V lost 0 bases and J lost 1 base. Germline V gene sequence: CDR1 SEHNR, CDR2 FQNEAQ (reference sequence).

This chain links TRBV6-2 or TRBV6-3 with TRBJ2-7, with D uncertain. Trimming pared 5 bases from V and 3 bases from J, leaving 11 bases between. Germline V gene lookup returns CDR1 MNHEY and CDR2 SVGEGT. The CDR3 covers 13 residues. CDR3 DNA sequence: TGTGCCAGCAGTCGGCAGGTGGACTACGAGCAGTACTTC. It yields the protein CASSRQVDYEQYF.

This clonotype appeared a few times. The V and J genes are TRBV4-3 and TRBJ1-1; D is possibly TRBD1 (6 bases). The CDR3 has 18 amino acids. The V gene's germline CDR1 is LGHNA and CDR2 YSLEER. The germline V and J ends were trimmed by 1 base and 2 bases, with 20 bases remaining between them. The CDR3 nucleotides read TGCGCCAGCAGCCAAGGCCCCCCCAGACAGGCACTTAACACTGAAGCTTTCTTT. Translated: CASSQGPPRQALNTEAFF.

This clonotype was observed a few times. The V and J genes are TRBV5-5 and TRBJ2-3, with D perhaps TRBD1 (5 bases). V dropped 1 base and J dropped 0 bases, with 18 bases sitting between them. Germline V CDR1 and CDR2: SGHKS, YYEKEE (reference sequence). This CDR3 is built from 18 residues. The CDR3 here is CASSLRIDGASSTDTQYF. The CDR3 bases are TGTGCCAGCAGCTTGCGAATAGATGGGGCATCTAGCACAGATACGCAGTATTTT.

This clonotype has a handful of counts. This chain joins TRBV7-9 and TRBJ2-3; perhaps TRBD2 as D (6 bases). From germline, CDR1 is SEHNR and CDR2 FQNEAQ (reference sequence). V lost 4 bases and J 6 bases, leaving 14 bases between the germline ends. The CDR3 sequence is 14 residues long. CDR3 nucleotide sequence: TGTGCCAGCAGCTCGGGGACTTCGTTGGATACGCAGTATTTT. Its protein product is CASSSGTSLDTQYF.

The chain recombines TRBV9 with TRBJ2-5; 12 bases agree with TRBD2. J lost 5 bases, V lost 0 bases, and 2 bases had no gene match. The CDR3 is 15 residues long. Germline V gives CDR1 SGDLS, CDR2 YYNGEE. The CDR3 is CASSVGLAGVETQYF. CDR3 coding DNA: TGTGCCAGCAGCGTAGGACTAGCGGGGGTTGAGACCCAGTACTTC. The full variable domain, rest sourced from reference TRBV9 and TRBJ2-5, is DSGVTQTPKHLITATGQRVTLRCSPRSGDLSVYWYQQSLDQGLQFLIQYYNGEERAKGNILERFSAQQFPDLHSELNLSSLELGDSALYFCASSVGLAGVETQYFGPGTRLLVL.

This clonotype was seen more than once but under ten times. The rearrangement joins TRBV6-1 to TRBJ2-2; TRBD2 might be the D (5 bases). The CDR3 spans 13 residues. V was trimmed by 6 bases and J by 2 bases, leaving 7 bases between them. The germline V gene encodes CDR1 MNHNS and CDR2 SASEGT. CDR3 amino acids: CASRRENTGELFF. The CDR3 bases are TGTGCCAGCAGGAGGGAAAACACCGGGGAGCTGTTTTTT.

This chain joins TRBV20-1 and TRBJ1-4, with a tentative D call TRBD1 (6 bases). Germline CDR1 is DFQATT and CDR2 is SNEGSKA (reference sequence). The CDR3 contains 16 residues. V gave up 0 bases and J gave up 1 base, with 12 bases separating them. The CDR3 is CSARDPGGGTNEKLFF. The CDR3 DNA sequence: TGCAGTGCTAGAGACCCCGGAGGGGGAACTAATGAAAAACTGTTTTTT.

This clonotype was observed a few times. The rearrangement joins TRBV6-4 to TRBJ2-3; 9 bases align to TRBD2. Germline V CDR1 and CDR2: MRHNA, SNTAGT. This CDR3 has 14 amino acids. The trim removed 10 bases at V and 6 bases at J, leaving 11 bases unmatched. Here the CDR3 reads CAILRGGRADTQYF. The CDR3 DNA sequence: TGTGCCATCCTACGGGGCGGGAGGGCCGATACGCAGTATTTT.